The following is a TCR beta chain sequence with its context. This clonotype has a count of ten or more. The target of this receptor is not known. Per-base quality was not reported, and no clone a single base away is much larger than it. Libraries came from multiplex PCR. The instrument given in TCRdb is Illumina HiSeq 4000. To build TCR beta libraries, CDR3 regions were amplified by Arm-PCR using iRepertoire HTBI primers. PCR products were gel purified before sequencing. On the authors' methods: Across samples, around 58 TRBV and roughly 15 TRBJ segments were identified and used for gene usage analysis of CDR3 amino acid clonotypes. COPE and FqMerger were used to merge filtered high-quality paired reads into contigs. BLAST was used to align contigs to IMGT TRBV, TRBD and TRBJ reference genes, with CDR3 defined following IMGT. Clonotypes above 0.1% frequency were classified as highly expanded clones. Shannon entropy was used to measure repertoire diversity, and the Gini coefficient was used to measure V-J evenness. Public clonotypes were defined as clonotypes shared by more than one individual. The raw public reads went through TCRdb reprocessing: fastp at Q25, MiXCR clone calling, in-frame beta chains kept. All rows with the same CDR3 protein become a single entry with the most common DNA and genes. The V and J calls and clone size come from TCRdb's table, not from the authors' own analysis. Here the sample has around 500,000 distinct CDR3 sequences; 20% to 25% occur a single time. The top ten clonotypes cover 7.8% of the sample.

The sample belongs to a study of regulatory T cells in long-lasting Graves disease (TCRdb year 2021). About the full investigation: Persistent Graves' disease was defined as antithyroid drug treatment for over 5 years with persistently positive TSH receptor autoantibodies. Patients with persistent Graves' disease were compared with patients with newly diagnosed Graves' disease using TCR sequencing and RNA sequencing of peripheral blood. The study took place in China and was registered as a clinical trial. A total of roughly 33 samples were covered by TCR sequencing, comprising around 13 persistent and approximately 20 newly diagnosed Graves' disease patients. In the clinical cohort, patients with persistent Graves' disease had used antithyroid drugs for an average of about 10.3 years. Beyond this particular receptor, the publication reports: Preferential use of TRBV28, TRBJ1-2 and TRBJ2-5 was observed in persistent disease, whereas TRBV20-1 and TRBJ2-1 were favored in newly diagnosed disease. Compared with newly diagnosed patients, persistent Graves' disease patients had lower TCR Shannon entropy and fewer highly expanded clones, which suggests clonal expansion. Persistent patients shared more public clonotypes among themselves (around 3,000) than newly diagnosed patients did (approximately 870). The small sample size was acknowledged by the authors as a limitation that may reduce accuracy. Only peripheral blood was studied, because thyroid tissue, the primary lesion, was inaccessible. Only the TCR beta chain was sequenced and analyzed.

V ends up 5 bases short and J 1 base short, with an unmatched junction base count of 5. CDR1 and CDR2 (DFQATT, SNEGSKA) derive from the germline V gene (reference sequence). Measured from the cysteine to the phenylalanine, the CDR3 is 15 residues long. Only the CDR3 part of the read is kept: 45 bases, read in frame from the first base. The intended sense of this specimen's time point label: persistent/refractory GD, antithyroid drugs over 5 years with positive TRAb. For both TCR sequencing and RNA sequencing, RNA was extracted from PBMCs using TRIzol. The diagnosis of Graves' disease was made according to American Thyroid Association guidelines. Recruitment of patients was carried out at an endocrinology department in Xi'an, China. Each patient gave approximately 8.8 milliliters of peripheral blood, collected in an EDTA anticoagulant tube. Ficoll Paque Plus density gradient separation was used to isolate PBMCs, and no additional T cell sorting was done. An Agilent 2100 Bioanalyzer and agarose gel were used to assess RNA quality, and a NanoDrop 2000 was used to measure RNA concentration.

The receptor chain draws on TRBV20-1 and TRBJ2-7; TRBD2 lines up with 13 middle nucleotides. The sequencing here drew on peripheral blood mononuclear cells (PBMCs), taken when the disease was refractory, from a patient treated with antithyroid drugs. The source is a female donor with Graves disease. The bases are TGCAGTGCTGAAGGACTAGCGGGAGTTTCCTACGAGCAGTACTTC. It translates as CSAEGLAGVSYEQYF.